The TCR beta chain described here comes from a study of blood T cells in healthy people across ages. CDR1 is DFQATT, CDR2 SNEGSKA, per germline (reference sequence). V shed 0 bases and J 5 bases; nucleotides not matched to a gene: 8. This CDR3 is 16 amino acids long. Together with a sample-barcoded 5' primer, a J-beta primer mix was included in a second PCR lasting 7 to 11 cycles. TCRdb fed the 5' RACE reads into MiXCR, producing one record per CDR3 protein. The repertoire holds some 710,000 distinct CDR3 sequences, about half seen once, with about a sixth in the top ten. This clonotype originated in a man older than 75 in good health. Sequencing input: blood. The V call is TRBV20-1, the J call TRBJ2-7; 12 bases fit TRBD1. For the CDR3, the DNA is TGCAGTGCTAGAGATACCACCGGGACAGGGGGCGACGAGCAGTACTTC. Its protein is CSARDTTGTGGDEQYF.